These 19 T cell receptor beta chains originate from one sample sequenced in a study of cytomegalovirus exposure and HLA in healthy donors (dated by TCRdb to about 2017). The library was built by means of the immunoSEQ multiplex PCR assay. A mixture of 60 forward primers for TCR Vbeta segments and 13 reverse primers for TCR Jbeta segments was used in the multiplex PCR. TCRdb's version of the immuneACCESS table is confined to in-frame rearrangements and falls short of the full clone set. An unresolved V gene accounts for under half of the shortfall where checked; the remainder is of unknown origin. The sample table holds about 150,000 clones, of which 75% were seen once. The ten top clones hold approximately 1.3% of the sample. The sequencing sample was made of PBMCs. These receptor sequences come from a man younger than 35 in good health and CMV-seronegative.

The rearrangement joins TRBV30 to TRBJ1-4, with 8 bases that match TRBD1. Germline V gene sequence: CDR1 GTSNPN, CDR2 SVGIG (reference sequence). The CDR3 contains 14 residues. Trimming at V came to 1 base and at J to 5 bases, leaving 3 bases not matched to a gene. As DNA, the CDR3 is TGTGCCTGGAGTGCAGGGGGCGGGAATGAAAAACTGTTTTTT. Amino acid sequence: CAWSAGGGNEKLFF.

The chain is built from TRBV18 and TRBJ2-3, with TRBD2 matching 12 bases. J lost 0 bases, V lost 5 bases, and 15 bases had no gene match. This CDR3 is 20 amino acids long. Germline CDR1 KGHSH, CDR2 LQKENI. The DNA for the CDR3 is TGTGCCAGCTCAAATCTAGCGGGAGGGCAAAACCGCCCGAGCACAGATACGCAGTATTTT. Residues: CASSNLAGGQNRPSTDTQYF.

The chain uses TRBV7-9 and TRBJ1-5; the D gene is possibly TRBD1 (5 bases). Germline V gene sequence: CDR1 SEHNR, CDR2 FQNEAQ (reference sequence). The CDR3 is 13 residues long. The V and J ends lost 1 base and 6 bases respectively, with 7 bases between them. Written as DNA, the CDR3 is TGTGCCAGCAGCTTAGGGGGGGGTCAGCCCCAGCATTTT. Residues: CASSLGGGQPQHF. The variable domain in full, with the rest retrieved from reference TRBV7-9 and TRBJ1-5, is DTGVSQNPRHKITKRGQNVTFRCDPISEHNRLYWYRQTLGQGPEFLTYFQNEAQLEKSRLLSDRFSAERPKGSFSTLEIQRTEQGDSAMYLCASSLGGGQPQHFGDGTRLSIL.

This rearrangement joins TRBV7-9 to TRBJ2-1; possibly TRBD2 for D (5 bases). Trimming took off 5 bases at V and 2 bases at J, with 13 bases between the two ends. There are 15 residues in the CDR3. The V gene's germline CDR1 is SEHNR and CDR2 FQNEAQ (reference sequence). CDR3 in amino acids: CASSLGGLAYNEQFF. The CDR3 coding sequence is TGTGCCAGCAGCCTCGGCGGGCTAGCCTACAATGAGCAGTTCTTC. Drawing the rest from reference TRBV7-9 and TRBJ2-1, the complete variable domain is DTGVSQNPRHKITKRGQNVTFRCDPISEHNRLYWYRQTLGQGPEFLTYFQNEAQLEKSRLLSDRFSAERPKGSFSTLEIQRTEQGDSAMYLCASSLGGLAYNEQFFGPGTRLTVL.

The V call is TRBV5-6, the J call TRBJ1-4; D unresolved. Trimming took off 2 bases at V and 0 bases at J, with 8 bases between the two ends. Germline V gene sequence: CDR1 SGHDT, CDR2 YYEEEE. This CDR3 is built from 15 residues. In nucleotides, the CDR3 is TGTGCCAGCAGCTTTAAGCTTGCAACTAATGAAAAACTGTTTTTT. Its protein product is CASSFKLATNEKLFF.

The rearrangement uses TRBV5-1 and TRBJ2-3; 8 bases match TRBD2. This CDR3 is built from 16 residues. V gave up 0 bases and J gave up 3 bases; unmatched junction bases: 6. The germline gives CDR1 SGHRS, CDR2 YFSETQ. The DNA for the CDR3 is TGCGCCAGCAGCTTGGGGGTAATAGCGGGAACAGATACGCAGTATTTT. It is translated as CASSLGVIAGTDTQYF.

In nucleotides, the CDR3 is TGTGCCAGCAGCTTAGCCCCCTGGAGGCGAGAAGAGACCCAGTACTTC. This translates into CASSLAPWRREETQYF. The J gene is TRBJ2-5, the V gene TRBV7-2, with D tentatively TRBD2 (5 bases). The V gene lost 0 bases and the J gene lost 3 bases, with 14 bases spanning the gap. This CDR3 has 16 amino acids. In germline, CDR1 is SGHTA, CDR2 FQGNSA.

The count of this clone is one. The chain is built from TRBV7-2 and TRBJ2-7, with 7 positions matching TRBD2. This CDR3 has 15 residues. Trimming cost V 3 bases and J 2 bases; bases outside gene matches: 7. Germline loops: CDR1 SGHTA, CDR2 FQGNSA. This chain's CDR3 is CASSLRGGIAYEQYF. The CDR3 DNA follows: TGTGCCAGCAGCTTGCGGGGAGGGATAGCCTACGAGCAGTACTTC.

In nucleotides, the CDR3 is TGTGCCAGCAGGGGACAGGGGGTAGGTGCCGAGCAGTACTTC. It encodes CASRGQGVGAEQYF. J is TRBJ2-7 and V is TRBV2; 11 bases agree with TRBD1. The V segment lost 6 bases and the J segment 6 bases; nucleotides outside the gene matches: 7. CDR1 SNHLY and CDR2 FYNNEI come from the germline V gene. The CDR3 extends over 14 amino acids.

The chain links TRBV13 to TRBJ2-1, with TRBD2 matching 7 bases. The CDR3 totals 15 residues. CDR1 PRHDT and CDR2 FYEKMQ come from the germline V gene (reference sequence). J was trimmed by 6 bases and V by 8 bases; bases with no gene match: 13. This chain's CDR3 is CASLAETSGANEQFF. The CDR3 DNA is TGTGCCAGCCTAGCGGAGACTAGTGGTGCCAATGAGCAGTTCTTC.

This clone has a handful of counts. The CDR3 region is CASRSADRGVDEQYF. The DNA for the CDR3 is TGTGCCAGCAGATCCGCAGACAGGGGCGTCGACGAGCAGTACTTC. The chain joins TRBV7-2 to TRBJ2-7; 8 nucleotides line up with TRBD1. Germline V gene sequence: CDR1 SGHTA, CDR2 FQGNSA. V lost 6 bases and J lost 5; bases outside the gene matches: 12. The length of the CDR3 is 15 residues.

V is TRBV19 and J is TRBJ1-2; D not resolved. V was cut by 8 bases and J by 2 bases, with 9 bases left in between. The CDR3 runs 12 residues. Germline CDR1 reads LNHDA; CDR2 reads SQIVND (reference sequence). Written as DNA, the CDR3 is TGTGCCAGTCGACACTTCAACTATGGCTACACCTTC. Translation gives CASRHFNYGYTF.

The rearrangement uses TRBV19 and TRBJ2-1; 9 nucleotides align to TRBD2. The CDR3 contains 18 residues. Germline CDR1 is LNHDA and CDR2 is SQIVND (reference sequence). After removal of 1 base from V and 8 bases from J, the junction contained 15 bases not matched to a gene. In nucleotides, the CDR3 is TGTGCCAGTAGTATAGGCGGTCTATCGATGGCGGGAGGGGATGAGCAGTTCTTC. Amino acid sequence: CASSIGGLSMAGGDEQFF.

V gene TRBV4-1 combines with J gene TRBJ2-7; D possibly corresponds to TRBD2 (6 bases). The CDR3 consists of 17 residues. In germline, CDR1 is MGHRA, CDR2 YSYEKL. Trimming took 3 bases from V and 4 from J, leaving 22 bases between them. CDR3 DNA: TGCGCCAGCAGCCACGGGAGTACCTCCTCAACTTTATACGAGCAGTACTTC. This codes for CASSHGSTSSTLYEQYF.

This chain joins TRBV6-5 and TRBJ2-7; 8 positions agree with TRBD2. After removal of 5 bases from V and 6 bases from J, the junction contained 12 bases not matched to a gene. Germline loops: CDR1 MNHEY, CDR2 SVGAGI. The CDR3 length is 15 residues. The CDR3 nucleotides are TGTGCCAGCAGTCCGGTAAGCCGGGAGGGCCTCGAGCAGTACTTC. Its translation: CASSPVSREGLEQYF.

V usage is TRBV5-1 and J usage is TRBJ2-1; 9 bases fit TRBD2. V lost 7 bases to trimming and J lost 8 bases; unmatched junction nucleotides: 13. CDR3 length: 15 amino acids. Germline values: CDR1 SGHRS, CDR2 YFSETQ. The CDR3 protein is CASSTGISGRDEQFF. CDR3 sequence (DNA): TGCGCCAGCTCCACGGGGATTAGCGGGAGAGATGAGCAGTTCTTC.

The chain combines TRBV28 with TRBJ2-7, with TRBD1 matching over 7 bases. V was pared by 7 bases and J by 0 bases, with 9 bases of the junction left unmatched. CDR1 MDHEN and CDR2 SYDVKM come from the germline V gene. The CDR3 runs 15 residues. The CDR3 here is CASTTSGTASYEQYF. The CDR3 nucleotides are TGTGCCAGCACCACCTCGGGGACAGCCTCCTACGAGCAGTACTTC. The full variable domain, with the rest looked up from reference TRBV28 and TRBJ2-7, is DVKVTQSSRYLVKRTGEKVFLECVQDMDHENMFWYRQDPGLGLRLIYFSYDVKMKEKGDIPEGYSVSREKKERFSLILESASTNQTSMYLCASTTSGTASYEQYFGPGTRLTVT.

The V and J genes are TRBV30 and TRBJ1-6; 12 bases agree with TRBD1. This CDR3 contains 17 residues. Germline V gene lookup returns CDR1 GTSNPN and CDR2 SVGIG (reference sequence). The trim removed 2 bases at V and 8 bases at J, leaving 10 bases unmatched. The chain's CDR3 is CAWSSSGTGGFDSPLHF. The CDR3 DNA reads TGTGCCTGGAGTTCCTCCGGGACAGGGGGCTTTGATTCACCCCTCCACTTT.

The V call is TRBV25-1, the J call TRBJ2-1; 12 bases are a match to TRBD2. The CDR3 is made up of 14 amino acids. V was pared by 8 bases and J by 8 bases, with 7 bases of the junction left unmatched. Germline V lookup: CDR1 MGHDK, CDR2 SYGVNS. Here the CDR3 DNA reads TGTGCCAGCGCCCCGACTAGCGGGAGACATGAGCAGTTCTTC. Translated, it gives CASAPTSGRHEQFF.